The clone carrying this T cell receptor (beta chain) is medium-sized. What it recognizes is unknown. The data derive from a study of immune heterogeneity within non-small cell lung tumors. Study findings and constraints: Identical dominant CDR3 beta clonotypes recurred among a patient's tumor sites, alongside site-unique high-frequency clones. For local T-cell clonality, the correlation with local tumor mutational burden was moderate but significant (R approximately 0.31).

Germline V gene lookup returns CDR1 MNHEY and CDR2 SVGEGT. The CDR3 runs to 14 residues. Trimming left V 7 bases short and J 9 bases short, with 21 bases between. It was a multiplex PCR that amplified TCR beta CDR3, with 32 V and 13 J primers. TCRdb re-called the multiplex PCR reads with MiXCR, one entry per CDR3 protein. In the table there are some 4,400 distinct CDR3 sequences, approximately 35% of which are singletons. The template for each sample was approximately 0.65 ug of genomic DNA, which had been extracted from bulk tumor tissue. In surgery, several biopsies were collected from each primary tumor at widely spaced sites. Their non-small cell lung cancer was newly diagnosed and untreated, and the patients underwent curative surgery.

The sequence was collected from a woman aged 50 to 60 with non-small cell lung cancer. V is TRBV6-2 or TRBV6-3 and J is TRBJ1-2, with D possibly TRBD1 on 6 matching bases. The sequenced sample was lung tumor tissue. The CDR3 nucleotides are TGTGCCAGCACTTTCACCCGGGACACCGACAGCTACACCTTC. Translated, it gives CASTFTRDTDSYTF.